This entry describes one T cell receptor beta chain. The table lists this clone with a few counts. Its antigen has not been determined. No quality values exist for individual bases; no much larger clone is one base distant. TCRbeta CDR3 regions were amplified from genomic DNA using the immunoSEQ Assay, a bias-controlled multiplex PCR. As for the original processing: Nucleated cell counts per sample were estimated from amplification of reference gene primers within the assay. To quantify the absolute abundance of each unique TCRbeta CDR3 rearrangement, sequence reads were collapsed and filtered. Productive Simpson clonality was computed per sample as the square root of Simpson's diversity index over productive rearrangements. Here the immuneACCESS table is served through TCRdb, limited to in-frame sequences with V and J called. Missing clones are a known gap in these copies; in checked studies unresolved V genes cover under half, and the rest lacks a known reason. V, J and clone size reflect that table, while D and trimming were determined from the DNA. This sample comprises some 80,000 clones, roughly nine tenths of them detected only once. Less than 5% of the sample is taken by the ten largest.

The data were taken from a study of blood T cell repertoires in COVID-19 (dated by TCRdb to about 2020). Turning to the overall study: Samples from collaborators originated in the United States, Italy and Spain and spanned both the acute and convalescent phases of COVID-19. The material from the prospective study consisted of cDNA or gDNA derived from T cells, B-cell-depleted T cells, or PBMCs. The dataset comprised deeply sampled blood TCRbeta repertoires from subjects exposed to, actively infected with, or recovered from COVID-19. The repertoires were made available in a free public database intended to serve as a resource for research on the immune response to SARS-CoV-2. Samples were obtained from the ongoing ImmuneRACE study (first 160 participants) and from approximately 1,200 subjects provided by 6 global collaborators. Nearly every sample came with metadata listing a de-identified subject ID, COVID-19 status, age in years and sex. Where HLA class I and class II types were available, the types were taken from metadata supplied by the sample provider, not from assay-based typing.

The paper's findings and limits, for the study overall: The amount of clinical and demographic metadata varied by source and participant and was provided uncurated.

Ends trimmed: V by 9 bases, J by 6 bases; bases unmatched to a gene: 12. Looking up the germline V gene (reference sequence) yields CDR1 LNHDA and CDR2 SQIVND. The CDR3 measures 14 amino acids from cysteine to phenylalanine. Only CDR3 DNA remains: 42 bases, in frame from the first base. Whole blood was collected in K2EDTA tubes by collaborating institutions according to the institutions' own protocols. For TCRbeta analysis, collaborator samples were shipped as frozen whole blood, as isolated PBMCs, or as DNA extracted from either sample type. Sequenced: peripheral blood. This sequence was found in a man aged 50 to 59 with active or convalescent COVID-19. This chain is built from TRBV19 and TRBJ2-3, and 7 junction bases match TRBD2. The CDR3 protein is CASGRGTIDDTQYF. The DNA sequence is as follows: TGTGCCAGCGGGAGAGGGACTATCGACGATACGCAGTATTTT.